Sequencing of this TCR beta chain was carried out in a study of blood T cell repertoires in COVID-19. Across the whole study: Whether acute or convalescent, the COVID-19 samples came from the United States, Italy and Spain. T cells, B-cell-depleted T cells, or PBMCs supplied cDNA or gDNA.

The CDR3 is made up of 16 amino acids. Germline CDR1 reads SEHNR; CDR2 reads FQNEAQ (reference sequence). Losses at the gene ends were 5 bases for V and 0 bases for J; bases not matched to a gene: 8. Original processing notes: Estimates of nucleated cell counts were drawn from the amplification of reference gene primers. TCRdb keeps only in-frame clones here, not all; method: immunoSEQ multiplex PCR. V and J calls and clone size are copied from that table; D and trimming were computed from the DNA. The profile covers roughly 40,000 clones, with roughly nine tenths appearing a single time and 19% taken by the ten largest.

The chain combines TRBV7-9 with TRBJ2-3; 7 bases match TRBD1. The sequenced sample was peripheral blood. This clonotype originated in a man in his fifties in a cohort sampled during active COVID-19. The CDR3 bases are TGTGCCAGCAGCCCCTACAGGGGCCGAAGCACAGATACGCAGTATTTT. Its protein is CASSPYRGRSTDTQYF.